Sequencing of this T cell receptor (beta chain) was carried out in a study of CD8+CD57+ T cells in acquired aplastic anemia. Notes on the study in general: Patients and controls shared 25 to 30 CD8+ CDR3 sequences, which appeared highly expressed in patients and within their immunodominant clones.

Flow cytometry had shown expanded CD8+CD57+ cells in the patients chosen for sequencing. The diagnosis in all patients was severe acquired aplastic anemia. Patients were untreated when blood was sampled. Genomic DNA provided the template from which TCR beta VDJ and CDR3 profiles were obtained. TCRdb passed the reads through MiXCR, listing each CDR3 protein once. The table shows approximately 130,000 distinct CDR3 sequences, with 58% occurring only once. This clonotype was seen once. As yet, its antigen is unknown. The CDR3 has 13 residues. The V end was cut by 0 bases, the J end by 6 bases, with 9 bases between. The germline gives CDR1 MNHNS, CDR2 SASEGT.

The rearrangement uses TRBV6-1 and TRBJ2-7; D may be TRBD1 (6 bases). The sequenced sample was sorted CD4+, CD8+, or CD8+CD57+ T cells (not recorded which) from PBMCs. The clonotype comes from a human donor with aplastic anemia. CDR3 in amino acids: CASSEANRAEQYF. The CDR3 nucleotides read TGTGCCAGCAGTGAAGCGAACAGGGCCGAGCAGTACTTC.